A single sample gave rise to the 27 T cell receptor beta chains below, sequenced in a study of regulatory T cells in long-lasting Graves disease. The time point here: newly diagnosed GD, antithyroid drugs for less than 3 months. PBMCs were the source of the RNA used for TCR sequencing. In building TCR beta libraries, iRepertoire HTBI primers were used together with Arm-PCR of CDR3 regions. TCRdb reprocessed the multiplex PCR reads with MiXCR, giving one entry per CDR3 protein. Of 530,000 or so distinct CDR3 sequences listed, roughly a sixth are singletons. This sample also appeared in a second study, on T cells in Graves' hyperthyroidism and ophthalmopathy.

The sample in question was peripheral blood mononuclear cells (PBMCs), obtained at new diagnosis, from a patient treated with antithyroid drugs. The receptors come from a man younger than 35 with Graves disease.

This clonotype was counted many times. The chain uses TRBV6-1 and TRBJ1-1; D ambiguous. Per the germline V gene, CDR1 is MNHNS and CDR2 is SASEGT. CDR3 size: 15 residues. Trimming left V 6 bases short and J 4 bases short, with 18 bases between. The CDR3 region is CASRTTGIGSTEAFF. The CDR3 DNA reads TGTGCCAGCAGAACTACCGGGATCGGGAGCACTGAAGCTTTCTTT.

The genes are TRBV4-2 and TRBJ1-2; the D gene is possibly TRBD1 (5 bases). Germline CDR1 and CDR2: LGHNA and YNFKEQ. The ends were cut back, 2 bases at V and 7 bases at J, with 17 bases in the middle. The CDR3 loop spans 15 amino acids. In DNA, the CDR3 is TGTGCCAGCAGCCAAACCGGTGGGGCGGGCGGTGGCTACACCTTC. Amino acids: CASSQTGGAGGGYTF.

The chain has TRBV9 and TRBJ2-7, with 7 bases aligning to TRBD2. CDR1 is SGDLS, CDR2 YYNGEE, per germline. V dropped 0 bases and J dropped 4; count of bases not matched to a gene: 4. This CDR3 spans 14 amino acids. The CDR3 DNA sequence: TGTGCCAGCAGCGTAGTGGGGGAGGGATACGAGCAGTACTTC. This sequence encodes CASSVVGEGYEQYF. Filled out from reference TRBV9 and TRBJ2-7, the complete variable domain reads DSGVTQTPKHLITATGQRVTLRCSPRSGDLSVYWYQQSLDQGLQFLIQYYNGEERAKGNILERFSAQQFPDLHSELNLSSLELGDSALYFCASSVVGEGYEQYFGPGTRLTVT.

This clonotype has a handful of counts. The genes are TRBV12-3 or TRBV12-4 and TRBJ2-7, with 13 bases identical to TRBD2. CDR3 size: 15 residues. Trimming cost V 3 bases and J 5 bases; bases outside gene matches: 4. Here the CDR3 DNA reads TGTGCCAGCAGTTTTAAGGGACTAGCGGGAAACGAGCAGTACTTC. It encodes CASSFKGLAGNEQYF.

This clonotype was counted many times. The chain is built from TRBV20-1 and TRBJ1-1; a weak D match, TRBD1 (5 bases). CDR3 length equals 14 residues. Trimming pared 0 bases from V and 1 base from J, leaving 9 bases between. Germline CDR1 DFQATT, CDR2 SNEGSKA (reference sequence). CDR3 sequence: CSARDTRGNTEAFF. The CDR3 bases are TGCAGTGCTAGAGATACTAGGGGGAACACTGAAGCTTTCTTT.

Ten or more counts support this clonotype. The V call is TRBV5-6, the J call TRBJ2-5, with D possibly TRBD1 on 6 matching bases. CDR3 length: 14 residues. Between the trimmed V and J ends, which lost 1 base and 5 bases, there was a span of 12 bases. Germline V CDR1 and CDR2: SGHDT, YYEEEE. This CDR3 is CASSLLQGIETQYF. For the CDR3, the DNA is TGTGCCAGCAGCTTGTTACAGGGAATTGAGACCCAGTACTTC.

At least ten counts were recorded for this clonotype. The V call is TRBV7-9, the J call TRBJ2-7, with TRBD2 matching 15 bases. Trimming took 1 base from V and 4 from J; bases not matched to a gene: 8. In germline, CDR1 is SEHNR, CDR2 FQNEAQ (reference sequence). The CDR3 is 18 amino acids. The CDR3 region has the DNA TGTGCCAGCAGCTTAGTCGGACTAGCGGGAGGGCCGGGGTACGAGCAGTACTTC. It translates to CASSLVGLAGGPGYEQYF.

For this clonotype: A read error may account for a junction end that differs from germline. The V gene is TRBV7-8, the J gene TRBJ2-1; 7 nucleotides align to TRBD1. Per germline, CDR1 SGHVS and CDR2 FQNEAQ. The CDR3 has 17 amino acids. The CDR3 sequence is CANSLEPYRTGTNEQFF. The CDR3 DNA follows: TGTGCCAACAGCCTGGAGCCCTACCGGACAGGTACCAATGAGCAGTTCTTC.

This clonotype was counted at least ten times. The chain combines TRBV28 with TRBJ2-7; 11 nucleotides match TRBD1. V lost 6 bases, J lost 2 bases, and 0 bases stayed unmatched. The CDR3 contains 13 residues. The germline V gene encodes CDR1 MDHEN and CDR2 SYDVKM. The DNA for the CDR3 is TGTGCCAGCAGGGGACAGGGGGCCTACGAGCAGTACTTC. Protein sequence: CASRGQGAYEQYF.

This clonotype was detected many times. The chain is built from TRBV30 and TRBJ2-5; possibly TRBD1 or TRBD2 for D (5 bases each). CDR1 and CDR2 (germline): GTSNPN, SVGIG (reference sequence). There are 14 residues in the CDR3. Deletions cut 1 base from V and 6 bases from J, with 15 bases between. Written as DNA, the CDR3 is TGTGCCTGGAGTGCTATGGCAGGGAGAAAGACCCAGTACTTC. This encodes CAWSAMAGRKTQYF.

This clonotype was observed a handful of times. At one boundary the junction diverges from the germline segment, which might be a read error. The gene calls are TRBV12-3 or TRBV12-4 and TRBJ2-3; possible D gene TRBD1, 8 bases. The CDR3 length is 13 residues. CDR3 sequence reads: CASKVGGTGTQYF. The DNA for the CDR3 is TGTGCCAGCAAAGTGGGGGGGACAGGTACGCAGTATTTT.

This clonotype was counted many times. The J gene is TRBJ2-3, the V gene TRBV6-1; 12 bases agree with TRBD2. The CDR3 has 20 amino acids. After removal of 3 bases from V and 2 bases from J, the junction contained 15 bases not matched to a gene. Germline loops: CDR1 MNHNS, CDR2 SASEGT. The CDR3 coding sequence is TGTGCCAGCAGTGACCGACTAGCGGGAGTTGGGAGTTGGGTCACAGATACGCAGTATTTT. Translation gives CASSDRLAGVGSWVTDTQYF.

On this clonotype: One base away lies a much larger clone, so this may be a sequencing read error. The chain joins TRBV6-2 or TRBV6-3 to TRBJ1-1; unclear D gene. CDR3 length: 13 residues. The V and J ends lost 6 bases and 0 bases respectively, with 8 bases between them. Germline assignment: CDR1 MNHEY and CDR2 SVGEGT. The CDR3 reads CASRNVLNTEAFF. Written as DNA, the CDR3 is TGTGCCAGCAGAAACGTCCTGAACACTGAAGCTTTCTTT.

Worth noting for this clonotype: The missing conserved phenylalanine or tryptophan at the end of this CDR3 makes a read error likely. The genes are TRBV27 and TRBJ2-3; D is ambiguous. In germline, CDR1 is MNHEY, CDR2 SMNVEV (reference sequence). The CDR3 is 13 residues long. Deletions cut 6 bases from V and 1 base from J, with 8 bases between. CDR3 residues: CASRMIGTDTQYL. As DNA, the CDR3 is TGTGCCAGCAGAATGATCGGCACAGATACGCAGTATCTT.

The J gene is TRBJ2-7, the V gene TRBV3-1; possibly TRBD1 or TRBD2 for D (5 bases each). V was shortened by 2 bases and J by 4 bases, with 15 bases between the two germline ends. CDR1 is LGHDT, CDR2 YNNKEL, per germline (reference sequence). The CDR3 runs to 15 residues. The CDR3 sequence: CASSQLGRAVYEQYF. In DNA form, the CDR3 reads TGTGCCAGCAGCCAATTGGGGCGGGCAGTGTACGAGCAGTACTTC.

This clonotype occurred many times. This chain connects TRBV10-3 to TRBJ2-7; 10 bases agree with TRBD1. CDR1 and CDR2 (germline): ENHRY, SYGVKD. V dropped 3 bases and J dropped 6; count of bases not matched to a gene: 5. There are 14 residues in the CDR3. The CDR3 here is CAISDRDRGSEQYF. In DNA form, the CDR3 reads TGTGCCATCAGTGACCGGGACAGGGGAAGCGAGCAGTACTTC.

V and J are TRBV20-1 and TRBJ2-7; D remains unclear. Germline CDR1 DFQATT, CDR2 SNEGSKA (reference sequence). This CDR3 contains 16 residues. The V and J ends lost 1 base and 2 bases respectively, with 18 bases between them. For the CDR3, the DNA is TGCAGTGCTAGAGCGAATCTACTAAAAACGACCTACGAGCAGTACTTC. Its protein is CSARANLLKTTYEQYF.

A note on this clonotype: Being one base from a much bigger clone, this may be a read error. This sequence joins TRBV7-6 and TRBJ2-7; the match to TRBD2 covers 8 bases. The length of the CDR3 is 16 residues. Germline CDR1 SGHVS, CDR2 FNYEAQ. CDR3 sequence: CVSSLAGLANYYEQYF. CDR3 nucleotide sequence: TGTGTCAGCAGCTTAGCGGGGCTAGCGAATTACTACGAGCAGTACTTC.

This clonotype has just a few counts. The chain couples TRBV10-3 to TRBJ1-5; D gene ambiguous. The V and J ends lost 4 bases and 3 bases respectively, with 13 bases between them. The germline CDR1 and CDR2 sequences are ENHRY and SYGVKD. CDR3 length: 15 residues. The CDR3 loop reads CAISATGGPNQPQHF. In DNA form, the CDR3 reads TGTGCCATCAGTGCCACGGGTGGCCCCAATCAGCCCCAGCATTTT.

This clonotype was counted ten times or more. The rearrangement joins TRBV2 to TRBJ2-5; 7 bases fit TRBD2. Germline CDR1 reads SNHLY; CDR2 reads FYNNEI. There are 12 residues in the CDR3. CDR3 bases: TGTGCGAAGCGGGGACCCCAAGAGACCCAGTACTTC. Translation gives CAKRGPQETQYF. Using reference TRBV2 and TRBJ2-5 for the parts outside the CDR3, the full variable domain is EPEVTQTPSHQVTQMGQEVILRCVPISNHLYFYWYRQILGQKVEFLVSFYNNEISEKSEIFDDQFSVERPDGSNFTLKIRSTKLEDSAMYFCAKRGPQETQYFGPGTRLLVL.

This clonotype was seen at least ten times. V usage is TRBV4-1 and J usage is TRBJ2-7; TRBD2 aligns across 7 bases. The germline CDR1 and CDR2 sequences are MGHRA and YSYEKL. The junction had 11 bases not matched to a gene; V was cut back by 4 bases and J by 2 bases. The CDR3 has 16 amino acids. CDR3 protein: CASSLRYREEPYEQYF. As DNA, the CDR3 is TGCGCCAGCAGCCTCCGCTATCGGGAGGAGCCCTACGAGCAGTACTTC.

Only a few counts were recorded for this clonotype. V and J are TRBV11-2 and TRBJ2-1, with TRBD2 matching 14 bases. Trimming removed 7 bases from V and 9 bases from J; junction bases left unmatched: 8. The CDR3 loop spans 15 amino acids. Germline V gives CDR1 SGHAT, CDR2 FQNNGV. CDR3 DNA: TGTGCCAGCATGGGGGGACTAGCGGGAGCCGGTGAGCAGTTCTTC. Amino acids: CASMGGLAGAGEQFF.

Ten or more counts support this clonotype. The chain combines TRBV6-2 or TRBV6-3 with TRBJ1-4; no definite D call. The germline CDR1 and CDR2 sequences are MNHEY and SVGEGT. V gave up 0 bases and J gave up 5 bases, with 4 bases separating them. The CDR3 is made up of 13 amino acids. The CDR3 sequence: CASSYSGNEKLFF. CDR3 in DNA: TGTGCCAGCAGTTACTCAGGAAATGAAAAACTGTTTTTT.

The table lists this clonotype with many counts. The chain joins TRBV7-3 to TRBJ1-2; TRBD1 matches 8 bases. Germline V gene data show CDR1 as SGHTA and CDR2 as FQGTGA. CDR3 size: 15 residues. V shed 2 bases, J shed 5 bases, and the junction held 7 bases outside the gene matches. The DNA of the CDR3 is TGTGCCAGCAGCTTAGGGCAGGGGGCAGGGTATGGCTACACCTTC. The encoded protein is CASSLGQGAGYGYTF.

The chain carries TRBV2 and TRBJ1-4; D is ambiguous. Trimming removed 4 bases from V and 0 bases from J, with 6 bases in between. The germline V gene encodes CDR1 SNHLY and CDR2 FYNNEI. CDR3 size: 14 residues. The CDR3 protein is CASSAHATNEKLFF. Here the CDR3 DNA reads TGTGCCAGCAGTGCCCATGCAACTAATGAAAAACTGTTTTTT.

The table lists this clonotype with many counts. The chain joins TRBV12-3 or TRBV12-4 to TRBJ1-2; D gene uncertain. V was cut by 5 bases and J by 4 bases, with 20 bases left in between. This CDR3 has 16 residues. The CDR3 coding sequence is TGTGCCAGCAGTCTGCGGGCGCGGACTGGCGGCTATGGCTACACCTTC. This sequence encodes CASSLRARTGGYGYTF.

This clonotype was found many times. The chain couples TRBV5-6 to TRBJ1-1; D gene unclear. Germline CDR1 reads SGHDT; CDR2 reads YYEEEE. The CDR3 extends over 12 amino acids. V dropped 0 bases and J dropped 5 bases, with 5 bases sitting between them. The CDR3 bases are TGTGCCAGCAGCTTGGGGAGAACTGAAGCTTTCTTT. This gives the protein CASSLGRTEAFF. Based on the CDR3 plus reference TRBV5-6 and TRBJ1-1, the full variable domain is DAGVTQSPTHLIKTRGQQVTLRCSPKSGHDTVSWYQQALGQGPQFIFQYYEEEERQRGNFPDRFSGHQFPNYSSELNVNALLLGDSALYLCASSLGRTEAFFGQGTRLTVV.